This T cell receptor (beta chain) derives from a study of blood T cell repertoires in COVID-19 (dated by TCRdb to the early 2020s). Background for the entire study: Samples covering the acute and convalescent phases of COVID-19 were provided by collaborators in the United States, Italy and Spain. The material from the prospective study consisted of cDNA or gDNA derived from T cells, B-cell-depleted T cells, or PBMCs. Deeply sampled blood TCRbeta repertoires from subjects exposed to, actively infected with, or recovered from COVID-19 were included in the dataset. The repertoires were made available in a free public database intended to serve as a resource for research on the immune response to SARS-CoV-2. Samples came from the ongoing ImmuneRACE study (first 160 participants) plus 1,254 subjects from 6 global collaborators. Nearly every sample came with metadata listing a de-identified subject ID, COVID-19 status, age in years and sex. HLA class I and class II types, where available, came from metadata supplied by the sample provider rather than from assay-based typing. Broad study findings and their caveats: How much clinical and demographic metadata was included differed by source and by participant, and the metadata was provided uncurated.

Participants in the prospective study were aged 18 to 89 years, lived in approximately 26 United States geographic areas, and enrolled through a virtual design. In the prospective study, participants were assigned to cohorts based on the clinical history participants reported in a screening survey and a study questionnaire. Recovered participants in ImmuneRACE Cohort 3 were defined by two consecutive negative NP/OP PCR tests, clearance by a healthcare professional, or resolution of symptoms. Mobile phlebotomists in the prospective study collected whole blood, serum and a nasopharyngeal or oropharyngeal swab from every participant. Over a roughly 2-month period, participants in the prospective study had the option of providing additional blood draws and questionnaires. Prospective study blood samples were shipped either frozen or at room temperature before DNA extraction. The immunoSEQ Assay, a bias-controlled multiplex PCR, was used to amplify TCRbeta CDR3 regions from genomic DNA. On the study's bioinformatics: The number of nucleated cells in each sample was estimated by amplification of reference gene primers within the assay. To quantify the absolute abundance of each unique TCRbeta CDR3 rearrangement, sequence reads were collapsed and filtered. For each sample, productive Simpson clonality was calculated by taking the square root of Simpson's diversity index across productive rearrangements. TCRdb took over this immuneACCESS table, retaining in-frame rearrangements with V and J assigned. Such tables are incomplete; in checked studies, under half of the missing clones stem from an unresolved V gene, and the remainder is unexplained. V, J and clone size are taken as reported in that table, and D and trimming were inferred from the DNA itself. This sample gives roughly 270,000 clones in total; about 85% of them show up just once. Jointly, the top ten make up 2% to 3% of the sample.

The CDR3 goes from the cysteine to the phenylalanine over 13 residues. Only CDR3 DNA is held: 39 bases, read in frame from base 1. V loses 1 base of germline sequence and J loses 5 bases, and the interval between the two ends is 8 bases. CDR1 SGDLS and CDR2 YYNGEE are derived from the germline V gene. Notes on this clone: Its antigen specificity is not known. No base-level quality is on record; no much larger clone is a single base apart.

This sequence originates from a woman between 45 and 60 years old who had recovered from COVID-19. The sequenced sample was PBMCs or T cells enriched from blood (not recorded which). This receptor chain uses TRBV9 and TRBJ2-3; the D gene remains uncertain. The CDR3 amino acid sequence is: CASSVRPIDTQYF. The DNA reads TGTGCCAGCAGCGTACGTCCTATAGATACGCAGTATTTT. Full variable domain (CDR3 extended with the reference TRBV9 and TRBJ2-3 proteins): DSGVTQTPKHLITATGQRVTLRCSPRSGDLSVYWYQQSLDQGLQFLIQYYNGEERAKGNILERFSAQQFPDLHSELNLSSLELGDSALYFCASSVRPIDTQYFGPGTRLTVL.